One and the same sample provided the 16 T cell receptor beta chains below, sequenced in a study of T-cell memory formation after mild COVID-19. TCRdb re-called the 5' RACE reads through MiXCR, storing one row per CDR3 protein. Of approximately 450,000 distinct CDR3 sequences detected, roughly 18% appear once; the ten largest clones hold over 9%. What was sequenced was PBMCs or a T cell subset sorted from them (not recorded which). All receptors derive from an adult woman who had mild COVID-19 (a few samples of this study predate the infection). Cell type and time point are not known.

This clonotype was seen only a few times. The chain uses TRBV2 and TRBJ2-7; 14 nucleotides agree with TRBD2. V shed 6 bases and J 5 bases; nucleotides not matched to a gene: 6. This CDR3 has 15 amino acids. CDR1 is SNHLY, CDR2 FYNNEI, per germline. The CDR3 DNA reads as TGTGCCAGCAGGCAGACTAGCGGGGGGGCCGACGAGCAGTACTTC. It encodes CASRQTSGGADEQYF. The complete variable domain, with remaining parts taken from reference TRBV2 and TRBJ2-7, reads EPEVTQTPSHQVTQMGQEVILRCVPISNHLYFYWYRQILGQKVEFLVSFYNNEISEKSEIFDDQFSVERPDGSNFTLKIRSTKLEDSAMYFCASRQTSGGADEQYFGPGTRLTVT.

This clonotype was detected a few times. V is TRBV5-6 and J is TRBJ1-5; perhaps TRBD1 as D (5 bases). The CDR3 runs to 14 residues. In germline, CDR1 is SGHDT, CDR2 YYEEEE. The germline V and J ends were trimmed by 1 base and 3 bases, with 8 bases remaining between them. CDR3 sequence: CASSLWGYNQPQHF. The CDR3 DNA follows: TGTGCCAGCAGCTTGTGGGGGTACAATCAGCCCCAGCATTTT. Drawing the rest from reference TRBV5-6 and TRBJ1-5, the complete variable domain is DAGVTQSPTHLIKTRGQQVTLRCSPKSGHDTVSWYQQALGQGPQFIFQYYEEEERQRGNFPDRFSGHQFPNYSSELNVNALLLGDSALYLCASSLWGYNQPQHFGDGTRLSIL.

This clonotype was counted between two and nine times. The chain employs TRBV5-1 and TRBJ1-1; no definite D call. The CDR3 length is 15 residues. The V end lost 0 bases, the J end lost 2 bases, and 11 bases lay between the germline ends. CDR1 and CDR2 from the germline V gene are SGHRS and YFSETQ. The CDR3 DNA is TGCGCCAGCAGCTTGGGGTTCAGTCTTAACACTGAAGCTTTCTTT. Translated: CASSLGFSLNTEAFF.

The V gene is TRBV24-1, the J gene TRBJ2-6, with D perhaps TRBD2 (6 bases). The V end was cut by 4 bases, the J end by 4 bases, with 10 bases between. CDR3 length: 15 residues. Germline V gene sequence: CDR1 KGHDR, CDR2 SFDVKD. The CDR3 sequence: CATSDAGSGANVLTF. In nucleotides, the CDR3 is TGTGCCACCAGTGACGCGGGGTCCGGGGCCAACGTCCTGACTTTC.

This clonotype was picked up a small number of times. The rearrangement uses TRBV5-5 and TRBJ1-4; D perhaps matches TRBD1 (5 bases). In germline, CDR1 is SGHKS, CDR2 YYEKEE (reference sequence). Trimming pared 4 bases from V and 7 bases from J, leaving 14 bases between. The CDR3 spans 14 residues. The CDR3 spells CASSRPGGGEKLFF. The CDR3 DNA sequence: TGTGCCAGCAGCCGTCCTGGGGGGGGTGAAAAACTGTTTTTT. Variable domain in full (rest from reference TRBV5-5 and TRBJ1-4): DAGVTQSPTHLIKTRGQQVTLRCSPISGHKSVSWYQQVLGQGPQFIFQYYEKEERGRGNFPDRFSARQFPNYSSELNVNALLLGDSALYLCASSRPGGGEKLFFGSGTQLSVL.

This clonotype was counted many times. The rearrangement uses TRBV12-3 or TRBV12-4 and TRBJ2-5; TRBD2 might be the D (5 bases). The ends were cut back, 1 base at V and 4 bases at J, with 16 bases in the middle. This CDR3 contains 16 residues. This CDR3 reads CASSLGGHVDLETQYF. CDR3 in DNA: TGTGCCAGCAGTTTAGGAGGGCATGTTGATTTAGAGACCCAGTACTTC.

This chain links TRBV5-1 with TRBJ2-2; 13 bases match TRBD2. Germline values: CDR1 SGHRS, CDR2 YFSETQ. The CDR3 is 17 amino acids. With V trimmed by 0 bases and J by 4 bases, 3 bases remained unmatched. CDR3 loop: CASSLGTSGSLTGELFF. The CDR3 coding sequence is TGCGCCAGCAGCTTGGGGACTAGCGGGAGTCTCACCGGGGAGCTGTTTTTT.

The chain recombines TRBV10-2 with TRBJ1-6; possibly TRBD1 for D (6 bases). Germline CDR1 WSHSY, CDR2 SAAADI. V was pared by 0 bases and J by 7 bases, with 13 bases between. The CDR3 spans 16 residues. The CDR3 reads CASSESAGHHNSPLHF. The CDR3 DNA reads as TGCGCCAGCAGTGAGTCGGCGGGACACCACAATTCACCCCTCCACTTT.

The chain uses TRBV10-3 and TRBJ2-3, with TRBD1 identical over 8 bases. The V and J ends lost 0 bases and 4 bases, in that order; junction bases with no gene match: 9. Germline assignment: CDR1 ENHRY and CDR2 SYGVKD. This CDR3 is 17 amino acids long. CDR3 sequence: CAISESKGQVKADTQYF. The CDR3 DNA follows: TGTGCCATCAGTGAGTCGAAGGGACAGGTTAAGGCAGATACGCAGTATTTT.

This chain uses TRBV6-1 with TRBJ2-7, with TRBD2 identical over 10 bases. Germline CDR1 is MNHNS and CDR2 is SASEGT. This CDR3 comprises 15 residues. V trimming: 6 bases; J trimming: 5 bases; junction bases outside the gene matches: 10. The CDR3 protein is CASSISGGAIHEQYF. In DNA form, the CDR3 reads TGTGCCAGCAGCATAAGCGGGGGGGCCATCCACGAGCAGTACTTC.

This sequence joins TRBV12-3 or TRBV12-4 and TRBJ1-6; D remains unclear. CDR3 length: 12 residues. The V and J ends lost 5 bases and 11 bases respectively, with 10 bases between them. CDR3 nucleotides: TGTGCCAGCAGTGTACAGTTTACACCCCTCCACTTT. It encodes CASSVQFTPLHF.

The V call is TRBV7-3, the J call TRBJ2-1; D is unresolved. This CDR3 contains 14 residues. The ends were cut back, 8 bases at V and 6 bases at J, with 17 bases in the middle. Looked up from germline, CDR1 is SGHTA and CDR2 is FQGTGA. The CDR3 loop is CASGSPKSSNEQFF. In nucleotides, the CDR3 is TGTGCCAGCGGCAGTCCAAAATCTTCCAATGAGCAGTTCTTC.

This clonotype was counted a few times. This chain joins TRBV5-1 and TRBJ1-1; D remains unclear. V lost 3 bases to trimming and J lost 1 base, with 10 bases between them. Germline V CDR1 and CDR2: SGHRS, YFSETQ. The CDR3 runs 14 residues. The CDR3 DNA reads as TGCGCCAGCAGCTCTGCGCGGGGGAACACTGAAGCTTTCTTT. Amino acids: CASSSARGNTEAFF.

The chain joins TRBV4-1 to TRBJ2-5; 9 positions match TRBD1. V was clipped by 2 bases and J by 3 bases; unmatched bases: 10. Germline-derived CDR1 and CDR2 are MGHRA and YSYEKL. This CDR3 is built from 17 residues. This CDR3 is CASSQPTGGPGEETQYF. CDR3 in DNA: TGCGCCAGCAGCCAACCCACAGGGGGCCCGGGGGAAGAGACCCAGTACTTC.

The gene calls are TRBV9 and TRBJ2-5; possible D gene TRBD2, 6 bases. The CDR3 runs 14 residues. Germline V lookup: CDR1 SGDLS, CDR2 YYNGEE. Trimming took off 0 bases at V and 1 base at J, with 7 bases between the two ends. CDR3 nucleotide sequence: TGTGCCAGCAGCGTAGACGGGAGCCAAGAGACCCAGTACTTC. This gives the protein CASSVDGSQETQYF.

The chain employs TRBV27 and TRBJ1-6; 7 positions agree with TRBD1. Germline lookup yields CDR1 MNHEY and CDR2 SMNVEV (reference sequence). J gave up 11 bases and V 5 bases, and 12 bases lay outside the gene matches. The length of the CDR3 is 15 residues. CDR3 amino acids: CASSLYRGGLTPLHF. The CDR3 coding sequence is TGTGCCAGCAGTCTCTACAGGGGAGGGTTGACACCCCTCCACTTT.